This is a list of T cell receptor beta chains from one sample in a study of neoadjuvant anti-PD-1 for oral cavity cancer. Assay: immunoSEQ multiplex PCR; the TCRdb copy retains only in-frame clones and omits some. The sample lists around 81,000 clones, less than 85% occurring once. The sequences come from PBMCs, collected before nivolumab (anti-PD-1) treatment. These receptors were taken from a person aged 35-80 years with oral cavity squamous cell carcinoma. Both conserved end residues are part of each CDR3. The D gene is left open where the match is weak. Expanded clones are given a class, and other clones once, few, many or no size at all.

13	-	TRBV19	-	TRBJ1-1	CASSVDTPTKAFF	TGTGCCAGTAGTGTGGACACCCCAACGAAAGCTTTCTTT
16	-	TRBV18	-	TRBJ2-7	CASSLLQRGRGYEQYF	TGTGCCAGCTCCCTTCTCCAGAGGGGCAGGGGCTACGAGCAGTACTTC
15	-	TRBV19	-	TRBJ2-6	CASREGVSGANVLTF	TGTGCCAGTAGAGAGGGGGTCTCTGGGGCCAACGTCCTGACTTTC
14	few	TRBV10-2	-	TRBJ1-2	CASSDGMARYGYTF	TGCGCCAGCAGTGATGGGATGGCCCGGTATGGCTACACCTTC
15	-	TRBV7-2	-	TRBJ2-7	CASSLGQGGSYEQYF	TGTGCCAGCAGCTTAGGGCAGGGAGGCTCCTACGAGCAGTACTTC
15	-	TRBV11-3	TRBD1	TRBJ2-5	CASSSGQGRGETQYF	TGTGCCAGCAGCTCCGGACAGGGGAGAGGAGAGACCCAGTACTTC
16	-	TRBV5-1	TRBD1	TRBJ1-4	CASSFLSGQGNEKLFF	TGCGCCAGCAGCTTTCTGTCAGGACAGGGAAATGAAAAACTGTTTTTT
12	-	TRBV19	-	TRBJ1-2	CASSPAGFGYTF	TGTGCCAGTAGTCCGGCAGGCTTTGGCTACACCTTC
14	-	TRBV19	-	TRBJ1-2	CASSSSDRNYGYTF	TGTGCCAGTAGTTCCTCCGACAGGAACTATGGCTACACCTTC
15	-	TRBV7-8	-	TRBJ1-1	CASSWTTVSNTEAFF	TGTGCCAGCAGCTGGACTACAGTATCGAACACTGAAGCTTTCTTT
13	-	TRBV7-9	-	TRBJ1-2	CASREQGDYGYTF	TGTGCCAGCAGGGAGCAGGGTGACTATGGCTACACCTTC
12	-	TRBV14	-	TRBJ2-5	CASSQDIQTQYF	TGTGCCAGCAGCCAAGATATACAGACCCAGTACTTC
15	-	TRBV2	TRBD1	TRBJ2-2	CASTLGQGNTGELFF	TGTGCCAGCACTTTGGGACAGGGGAACACCGGGGAGCTGTTTTTT
14	-	TRBV5-8	-	TRBJ2-6	CASSYNSGANVLTF	TGTGCCAGCAGCTACAACTCTGGGGCCAACGTCCTGACTTTC
12	-	TRBV7-8	-	TRBJ2-7	CASSPQAYEQYF	TGTGCCAGCAGCCCCCAGGCTTATGAGCAGTACTTC
16	-	TRBV19	TRBD1	TRBJ2-1	CASERGTGQLYNEQFF	TGTGCCAGTGAAAGGGGGACGGGACAGCTCTACAATGAGCAGTTCTTC
15	-	TRBV6-6	TRBD1	TRBJ1-2	CASRRGTGFSYGYTF	TGTGCCAGCAGGCGTGGGACAGGGTTTAGCTATGGCTACACCTTC
13	-	TRBV19	-	TRBJ2-2	CASSIGVGGELFF	TGTGCCAGTAGTATAGGGGTAGGCGGGGAGCTGTTTTTT
12	-	TRBV13	-	TRBJ1-1	CASRQSNTEAFF	TGTGCCAGCCGCCAGTCGAACACTGAAGCTTTCTTT
11	-	TRBV5-1	-	TRBJ2-1	CASSLMNEQFF	TGCGCCAGCAGCTTGATGAATGAGCAGTTCTTC
14	-	TRBV7-9	TRBD2	TRBJ2-5	CASSLSGAQETQYF	TGTGCCAGCAGTCTTAGCGGGGCCCAAGAGACCCAGTACTTC
15	once	TRBV30	-	TRBJ2-3	CAWAPDVGRTDTQYF	TGTGCCTGGGCTCCCGATGTGGGGAGGACAGATACGCAGTATTTT